The present T cell receptor beta chain was sequenced within a study of T cell repertoires in cytomegalovirus infection. Study-wide context: From public TCR beta signatures came an indication of both CMV infection and matching HLA type.

V was clipped by 5 bases and J by 4 bases, with 6 bases between them. The CDR3 runs 12 residues. Looked up from germline, CDR1 is LNHDA and CDR2 is SQIVND (reference sequence). Using its own MiXCR run on the reads, TCRdb lists one record per CDR3 protein. The sample contains 400,000 or so distinct CDR3 sequences, 31% of which appear only once. The J gene is TRBJ1-5, the V gene TRBV19, with D tentatively TRBD1 (6 bases). Material: PBMCs. The receptor's source is a human donor in good health (CMV status not recorded). Some clones in this sample may be carry-over from other donors' samples. The CDR3 region has the DNA TGTGCCAGTAGTGGACAGAATCAGCCCCAGCATTTT. Its protein product is CASSGQNQPQHF.